These 25 T cell receptor beta chains were sequenced from one sample in a study of cytomegalovirus exposure and HLA in healthy donors. With 60 Vbeta and 13 Jbeta primers, the PCR was carried out. Produced via immunoSEQ multiplex PCR; TCRdb's table is partial and in-frame only. The table has some 150,000 clones, roughly 74% seen once; the top ten hold about 2.6%. Sequencing was performed on PBMCs. Receptor source: a man between 18 and 29 years old in good health and CMV-seronegative.

The genes are TRBV6-6 and TRBJ2-6; no firm D call. Germline CDR1 reads MNHNY; CDR2 reads SVGAGI (reference sequence). The CDR3 sequence is 15 residues long. The V end lost 0 bases, the J end lost 2 bases, and 5 bases lay between the germline ends. CDR3 sequence (DNA): TGTGCCAGCAGTTACTCTCGGGCTGGGGCCAACGTCCTGACTTTC. Its protein is CASSYSRAGANVLTF.

This clone was observed a few times. The gene calls are TRBV7-9 and TRBJ1-2; no reliable D call. The CDR3 is 15 amino acids. Germline V gene data show CDR1 as SEHNR and CDR2 as FQNEAQ (reference sequence). V was clipped by 3 bases and J by 4 bases, with 15 bases between them. The CDR3 loop reads CASSLESVRGYGYTF. In DNA, the CDR3 is TGTGCCAGCAGCTTGGAGTCAGTGCGAGGCTATGGCTACACCTTC.

The chain has TRBV4-1 and TRBJ1-6; 7 nucleotides agree with TRBD1. The J segment lost 9 bases and the V segment lost 3 bases, leaving 14 bases of the junction unmatched. Per the germline V gene, CDR1 is MGHRA and CDR2 is YSYEKL. CDR3 length equals 17 residues. The CDR3 nucleotides read TGCGCCAGCAGCCAGGACTCCCCAGACAGGGCAATTTCACCCCTCCACTTT. Its protein is CASSQDSPDRAISPLHF.

The CDR3 loop is CASSLTGYPSYEQYF. CDR3 DNA: TGTGCCAGCAGCCTTACAGGCTATCCCTCCTACGAGCAGTACTTC. V usage is TRBV27 and J usage is TRBJ2-7; D might be TRBD1 (5 bases). Looked up from germline, CDR1 is MNHEY and CDR2 is SMNVEV (reference sequence). Trimming removed 6 bases from V and 0 bases from J, with 15 bases in between. The CDR3 spans 15 residues.

A remark on this clone: The CDR3 end shows no conserved phenylalanine or tryptophan, and so a read error is likely. In nucleotides, the CDR3 is TGCGCCAGCAGCCAATCGGCAGTTGAACAGCCCCAGCATCTT. As protein: CASSQSAVEQPQHL. The chain is built from TRBV4-1 and TRBJ1-5; D remains unclear. CDR3 size: 14 residues. The germline V and J ends were trimmed by 2 bases and 7 bases, with 12 bases remaining between them. Germline CDR1 and CDR2: MGHRA and YSYEKL.

This clone came up once. This chain connects TRBV7-3 to TRBJ1-1, with 10 bases matching TRBD1. Per the germline V gene, CDR1 is SGHTA and CDR2 is FQGTGA. Trimming at V came to 6 bases and at J to 2 bases, leaving 9 bases not matched to a gene. This CDR3 has 16 amino acids. DNA for the CDR3: TGTGCCAGCAGTCGAACCGGGACAGGGGTAAACACTGAAGCTTTCTTT. This codes for CASSRTGTGVNTEAFF.

This clone has only one observation. The genes are TRBV7-6 and TRBJ2-2, with D possibly being TRBD2 (6 bases). Germline V gene data show CDR1 as SGHVS and CDR2 as FNYEAQ. This CDR3 is 16 amino acids long. The germline V and J ends were trimmed by 2 bases and 5 bases, with 15 bases remaining between them. The CDR3 DNA reads TGTGCCAGCAGCTTATCAGTCGGAGGGTGGACCGGGGAGCTGTTTTTT. Translated: CASSLSVGGWTGELFF.

V is TRBV23-1 and J is TRBJ1-5, with D tentatively TRBD1 (5 bases). TRBV23-1 has ORF status, its function being uncertain. V was trimmed by 0 bases and J by 3 bases, leaving 9 bases between them. This CDR3 contains 15 residues. In DNA form, the CDR3 reads TGCGCCAGCAGTCAATCGGGGCAGTCCAATCAGCCCCAGCATTTT. Encoded protein: CASSQSGQSNQPQHF.

V gene TRBV6-5 combines with J gene TRBJ1-6; 9 bases are shared with TRBD1. The germline V gene encodes CDR1 MNHEY and CDR2 SVGAGI. The CDR3 has 15 residues. The V and J ends lost 2 bases and 4 bases, in that order; junction bases with no gene match: 0. In nucleotides, the CDR3 is TGTGCCAGCAGTTACGACAGGGGGTATAATTCACCCCTCCACTTT. Translated: CASSYDRGYNSPLHF.

The chain has TRBV5-1 and TRBJ1-2; weak D call: TRBD1 (6 bases). The CDR3 totals 15 residues. Germline CDR1 reads SGHRS; CDR2 reads YFSETQ. V lost 0 bases and J 2 bases, leaving 11 bases between the germline ends. The CDR3 region is CASSLGAGDNYGYTF. The CDR3 DNA reads as TGCGCCAGCAGCTTGGGAGCAGGGGACAACTATGGCTACACCTTC.

The V gene is TRBV6-1, the J gene TRBJ1-4, with 7 nucleotides matching TRBD1. This CDR3 contains 14 residues. V lost 6 bases to trimming and J lost 7 bases; unmatched junction nucleotides: 8. From germline, CDR1 is MNHNS and CDR2 SASEGT. The DNA of the CDR3 is TGTGCCAGCAGACACACAGGGGACGGTGAAAAACTGTTTTTT. This encodes CASRHTGDGEKLFF.

The chain has TRBV5-1 and TRBJ1-1; TRBD1 agrees at 7 bases. The CDR3 sequence is 13 residues long. Trimming removed 2 bases from V and 7 bases from J; junction bases left unmatched: 5. The germline V gene encodes CDR1 SGHRS and CDR2 YFSETQ. CDR3 loop: CASSLSGTDEAFF. CDR3 bases: TGCGCCAGCAGCTTATCCGGGACAGATGAAGCTTTCTTT.

The chain uses TRBV2 and TRBJ2-1; TRBD2 matches at 9 bases. Looked up from germline, CDR1 is SNHLY and CDR2 is FYNNEI. V lost 2 bases to trimming and J lost 7 bases; unmatched junction nucleotides: 12. The CDR3 length is 17 residues. DNA of the CDR3: TGTGCCAGCAGTGAACCCGGAACTAGCGGGTACTTGAATGAGCAGTTCTTC. Its translation is CASSEPGTSGYLNEQFF.

The chain joins TRBV11-2 to TRBJ1-1; TRBD1 matches at 7 bases. Germline CDR1 is SGHAT and CDR2 is FQNNGV. The CDR3 is made up of 16 amino acids. Unmatched junction bases numbered 16, after V lost 5 bases and J lost 7 bases. The DNA for the CDR3 is TGTGCCAGCAGCCTCGATGGCTCTACAGGGGTGAGTGAAGCTTTCTTT. Translating gives CASSLDGSTGVSEAFF. The full variable domain, in which reference TRBV11-2 and TRBJ1-1 provide the parts outside the CDR3, is EAGVAQSPRYKIIEKRQSVAFWCNPISGHATLYWYQQILGQGPKLLIQFQNNGVVDDSQLPKDRFSAERLKGVDSTLKIQPAKLEDSAVYLCASSLDGSTGVSEAFFGQGTRLTVV.

The V call is TRBV29-1, the J call TRBJ1-2, with TRBD1 identical over 9 bases. Germline V gene sequence: CDR1 SQVTM, CDR2 ANQGSEA. The junction had 7 bases not matched to a gene; V was cut back by 6 bases and J by 5 bases. This CDR3 contains 13 residues. The DNA for the CDR3 is TGCAGCGTCGCACAGGGGGCAGGATATGGCTACACCTTC. It encodes CSVAQGAGYGYTF.

The V gene is TRBV18, the J gene TRBJ1-1; TRBD1 is a possible D gene (6 bases). The CDR3 length is 15 residues. V lost 5 bases, J lost 5 bases, and 18 bases lay in between. CDR1 and CDR2 from the germline V gene are KGHSH and LQKENI. CDR3 loop: CASSATQGTLTEAFF. The CDR3 coding sequence is TGTGCCAGCTCAGCGACACAGGGCACTCTAACTGAAGCTTTCTTT.

The chain carries TRBV7-9 and TRBJ1-2; D remains ambiguous. V was cut by 3 bases and J by 2 bases, with 7 bases left in between. CDR1 and CDR2 from the germline V gene are SEHNR and FQNEAQ (reference sequence). The CDR3 has 13 amino acids. The DNA for the CDR3 is TGTGCCAGCAGCTTGGGCCCAAACTATGGCTACACCTTC. This gives the protein CASSLGPNYGYTF. The variable domain in full, completed from reference TRBV7-9 and TRBJ1-2, reads DTGVSQNPRHKITKRGQNVTFRCDPISEHNRLYWYRQTLGQGPEFLTYFQNEAQLEKSRLLSDRFSAERPKGSFSTLEIQRTEQGDSAMYLCASSLGPNYGYTFGSGTRLTVV.

The chain is built from TRBV4-1 and TRBJ1-5; D is perhaps TRBD1 (5 bases). The ends were cut back, 1 base at V and 7 bases at J, with 8 bases in the middle. CDR1 and CDR2 (germline): MGHRA, YSYEKL. The CDR3 totals 13 residues. In nucleotides, the CDR3 is TGCGCCAGCAGCCAAGCGCGGGGGCAGCCCCAGCATTTT. This sequence encodes CASSQARGQPQHF.

The chain recombines TRBV11-2 with TRBJ2-7; D unresolved. Germline CDR1 SGHAT, CDR2 FQNNGV. CDR3 length: 13 amino acids. The ends were cut back, 3 bases at V and 6 bases at J, with 12 bases in the middle. The CDR3 is CASSFSSSLEQYF. As DNA, the CDR3 is TGTGCCAGCAGCTTTTCTTCAAGCCTCGAGCAGTACTTC.

This chain joins TRBV18 and TRBJ2-7; tentative D call: TRBD2 (5 bases). The CDR3 totals 19 residues. V lost 1 base, J lost 4 bases, and 26 bases lay in between. Germline-derived CDR1 and CDR2 are KGHSH and LQKENI. CDR3: CASSPRAQTGIRLPYEQYF. CDR3 in DNA: TGTGCCAGCTCACCACGAGCTCAAACCGGGATCAGATTACCTTACGAGCAGTACTTC.

The J gene is TRBJ2-3, the V gene TRBV2; D might be TRBD1 (6 bases). V was trimmed by 8 bases and J by 3 bases, leaving 15 bases between them. Germline V gene sequence: CDR1 SNHLY, CDR2 FYNNEI. The CDR3 loop spans 14 amino acids. CDR3 DNA: TGTGCCAGCCGACCGGACAGACTAACAGATACGCAGTATTTT. It codes for CASRPDRLTDTQYF.

The chain joins TRBV5-1 to TRBJ1-1, with D uncertain. The V gene's germline CDR1 is SGHRS and CDR2 YFSETQ. V was trimmed by 0 bases and J by 6 bases, leaving 12 bases between them. The CDR3 extends over 14 amino acids. The CDR3 loop reads CASSLDGEVAEAFF. As DNA, the CDR3 is TGCGCCAGCAGCTTGGATGGCGAGGTCGCTGAAGCTTTCTTT.

The V call is TRBV4-3, the J call TRBJ1-3; D might be TRBD1 (5 bases). The CDR3 has 16 amino acids. Germline CDR1 LGHNA, CDR2 YSLEER. V lost 1 base and J lost 3, with 13 bases in between. The CDR3 nucleotides are TGCGCCAGCAGCCAAGTTTCAGGGAACGGTGGAAACACCATATATTTT. This encodes CASSQVSGNGGNTIYF.

The CDR3 spells CASSSYYGTGNTEAFF. Here the CDR3 DNA reads TGTGCCAGCAGTTCGTACTACGGGACAGGGAACACTGAAGCTTTCTTT. The rearrangement uses TRBV28 and TRBJ1-1, with TRBD1 matching over 8 bases. The V gene's germline CDR1 is MDHEN and CDR2 SYDVKM. V shed 4 bases, J shed 1 base, and the junction held 8 bases outside the gene matches. This CDR3 has 16 amino acids.

CDR3 nucleotide sequence: TGTGCCAGCAGCGTCGATCAGGGGACAAGGGAGCTGTTTTTT. It codes for CASSVDQGTRELFF. This sequence joins TRBV5-4 and TRBJ2-2, with a tentative D call TRBD1 (6 bases). The CDR3 spans 14 residues. Between the trimmed V and J ends, which lost 4 bases and 9 bases, there was a span of 16 bases. The germline gives CDR1 SGHNT, CDR2 YYREEE (reference sequence).